Shown below are 32 T cell receptor beta chains from a single sample sequenced in a study of blood T cell repertoires in COVID-19. Libraries were prepared by immunoSEQ multiplex PCR; TCRdb keeps only in-frame clonotypes and omits some of them. The table has 85,000 to 130,000 clones, approximately 91% seen once. Sequenced sample: peripheral blood. Receptor source: a human donor in a cohort sampled during active COVID-19.

The chain joins TRBV3-1 (or the pseudogene TRBV3-2) to TRBJ1-5, with 8 bases matching TRBD1. From germline, CDR1 is LGHDT and CDR2 YNNKEL (reference sequence). The ends lost 4 bases at V and 5 bases at J; junction bases unmatched: 4. CDR3 size: 14 residues. CDR3 nucleotides: TGTGCCAGCAGCCCAACAGGGGGGGATCAGCCCCAGCATTTT. This codes for CASSPTGGDQPQHF.

The CDR3 DNA sequence: TGCGCCAGCAGTGGTGAGGGCAGTGAGCAGTTCTTC. Amino acid sequence: CASSGEGSEQFF. The chain uses TRBV10-2 and TRBJ2-1, with D possibly being TRBD2 (5 bases). Germline assignment: CDR1 WSHSY and CDR2 SAAADI. The CDR3 consists of 12 residues. Trimming cost V 4 bases and J 9 bases, with 10 bases left between them.

The J gene is TRBJ1-5, the V gene TRBV28; TRBD1 is a possible D gene (6 bases). This CDR3 is 15 amino acids long. The germline V gene encodes CDR1 MDHEN and CDR2 SYDVKM. Trimming removed 5 bases from V and 9 bases from J, with 20 bases in between. CDR3 sequence: CASSPPGGAYPPQHF. In DNA form, the CDR3 reads TGTGCCAGCAGTCCCCCCGGGGGGGCTTATCCGCCCCAGCATTTT.

The chain recombines TRBV11-2 with TRBJ1-3; unclear D gene. The germline V gene has CDR1 SGHAT and CDR2 FQNNGV. Trimming shortened V by 3 bases and J by 0 bases, and 15 bases separated the two germline ends. This CDR3 is built from 17 residues. The CDR3 loop reads CASSFLEGSDSGNTIYF. The CDR3 bases are TGTGCCAGCAGCTTTCTGGAGGGATCCGACTCTGGAAACACCATATATTTT.

Only one count was recorded for this clone. The CDR3 DNA sequence: TGTGCCAGCAGTTGGGGACTCTACAATGAGCAGTTCTTC. Residues: CASSWGLYNEQFF. This chain joins TRBV28 and TRBJ2-1, with D possibly TRBD2 on 6 matching bases. The CDR3 has 13 amino acids. V was cut by 4 bases and J by 3 bases, with 7 bases left in between. Germline CDR1 reads MDHEN; CDR2 reads SYDVKM.

The chain couples TRBV11-3 to TRBJ2-1; 8 nucleotides match TRBD2. The CDR3 length is 15 residues. Germline V lookup: CDR1 SGHNT, CDR2 YENEEA. The V gene end was trimmed by 6 bases and the J gene end by 9 bases; junction bases not matched to a gene: 13. CDR3 amino acids: CASSPGTRGSGEQFF. The DNA of the CDR3 is TGTGCCAGCAGTCCCGGGACTAGGGGTAGCGGTGAGCAGTTCTTC.

J is TRBJ2-7 and V is TRBV6-5, with 10 bases aligning to TRBD1. Germline assignment: CDR1 MNHEY and CDR2 SVGAGI. Trimming removed 6 bases from V and 3 bases from J; junction bases left unmatched: 8. The CDR3 sequence is 15 residues long. In DNA form, the CDR3 reads TGTGCCAGCAGCCCGACAGGGGGCTTAATCTACGAGCAGTACTTC. Its translation is CASSPTGGLIYEQYF.

This chain links TRBV6-5 with TRBJ1-6; the D is unclear. The V and J ends lost 4 bases and 7 bases respectively, with 17 bases between them. This CDR3 is built from 16 residues. From germline, CDR1 is MNHEY and CDR2 SVGAGI. CDR3 loop: CASSSPSGSLNSPLHF. The CDR3 region has the DNA TGTGCCAGCAGTTCACCCTCGGGGTCCCTGAATTCACCCCTCCACTTT.

The genes are TRBV11-2 and TRBJ2-1; tentatively, D is TRBD1 (6 bases). CDR1 SGHAT and CDR2 FQNNGV come from the germline V gene. The CDR3 has 15 amino acids. Trimming took off 0 bases at V and 3 bases at J, with 9 bases between the two ends. The CDR3 DNA is TGTGCCAGCAGCTTAGAAGGGGGATTCTACAATGAGCAGTTCTTC. Translated, it gives CASSLEGGFYNEQFF.

The gene calls are TRBV19 and TRBJ1-1, with 8 bases identical to TRBD1. V was clipped by 5 bases and J by 7 bases; unmatched bases: 15. Germline V CDR1 and CDR2: LNHDA, SQIVND (reference sequence). The CDR3 runs 16 residues. DNA of the CDR3: TGTGCCAGTAGTCTCTTCCCGGGACAGGCCTCCTTTGAAGCTTTCTTT. Translation gives CASSLFPGQASFEAFF. Complete variable domain (other parts from reference TRBV19 and TRBJ1-1): DGGITQSPKYLFRKEGQNVTLSCEQNLNHDAMYWYRQDPGQGLRLIYYSQIVNDFQKGDIAEGYSVSREKKESFPLTVTSAQKNPTAFYLCASSLFPGQASFEAFFGQGTRLTVV.

The chain is built from TRBV28 and TRBJ2-7, with D possibly matching TRBD1 (6 bases). V was trimmed by 6 bases and J by 6 bases, leaving 18 bases between them. The CDR3 has 14 amino acids. Germline V gene data show CDR1 as MDHEN and CDR2 as SYDVKM. The CDR3: CASSWGSGELEQYF. The CDR3 DNA is TGTGCCAGCAGCTGGGGATCAGGGGAGCTCGAGCAGTACTTC.

The chain is built from TRBV2 and TRBJ2-1; 11 bases agree with TRBD2. This CDR3 has 17 residues. The V segment lost 2 bases and the J segment 4 bases; nucleotides outside the gene matches: 7. Germline V lookup: CDR1 SNHLY, CDR2 FYNNEI. CDR3 DNA: TGTGCCAGCAGTGAACAGCAACTAGCGGGAGAGTACAATGAGCAGTTCTTC. This encodes CASSEQQLAGEYNEQFF.

The chain combines TRBV10-3 with TRBJ2-4; TRBD2 is a possible D gene (5 bases). This CDR3 is 14 amino acids long. CDR1 is ENHRY and CDR2 is SYGVKD in the germline V gene. Deletions cut 8 bases from V and 0 bases from J, with 11 bases between. The CDR3: CAIGPEGAKNIQYF. Written as DNA, the CDR3 is TGTGCCATCGGACCCGAGGGAGCCAAAAACATTCAGTACTTC.

The chain has TRBV4-3 and TRBJ1-5; possibly TRBD1 for D (5 bases). The length of the CDR3 is 15 residues. Looked up from germline, CDR1 is LGHNA and CDR2 is YSLEER. The V end lost 0 bases, the J end lost 4 bases, and 10 bases lay between the germline ends. The CDR3 protein is CASSQEAGTNQPQHF. The CDR3 nucleotides read TGCGCCAGCAGCCAAGAGGCAGGGACTAATCAGCCCCAGCATTTT.

The chain uses TRBV19 and TRBJ2-1, with 10 bases identical to TRBD1. J was trimmed by 7 bases and V by 6 bases; bases with no gene match: 15. Germline assignment: CDR1 LNHDA and CDR2 SQIVND (reference sequence). The CDR3 contains 17 residues. The CDR3 coding sequence is TGTGCCAGTAGCGCTAGGAAGGGACAGGGGAGAATAAATGAGCAGTTCTTC. It yields the protein CASSARKGQGRINEQFF.

This clone occurred once. The genes are TRBV5-1 and TRBJ2-7, with TRBD1 identical over 9 bases. CDR3 length: 14 residues. Looked up from germline, CDR1 is SGHRS and CDR2 is YFSETQ. Losses at the gene ends were 2 bases for V and 3 bases for J; bases not matched to a gene: 3. The CDR3 sequence is CASSFGTGFYEQYF. The CDR3 DNA sequence: TGCGCCAGCAGCTTCGGGACAGGGTTCTACGAGCAGTACTTC.

The chain is built from TRBV7-3 and TRBJ2-1, with D perhaps matching TRBD2 (6 bases). V was clipped by 2 bases and J by 7 bases, with 9 bases between them. The CDR3 runs to 13 residues. The germline V gene has CDR1 SGHTA and CDR2 FQGTGA. CDR3 sequence: CASSLSGGNEQFF. The CDR3 DNA reads TGTGCCAGCAGCTTATCCGGGGGAAATGAGCAGTTCTTC.

The rearrangement joins TRBV10-3 to TRBJ2-3, with D maybe TRBD2 (5 bases). The CDR3 has 15 amino acids. V was trimmed by 6 bases and J by 2 bases, leaving 15 bases between them. The germline V gene encodes CDR1 ENHRY and CDR2 SYGVKD. The chain's CDR3 is CAISGGREITDTQYF. CDR3 coding DNA: TGTGCCATCAGCGGAGGACGGGAAATCACAGATACGCAGTATTTT.

The rearrangement joins TRBV7-3 to TRBJ2-1; D possibly corresponds to TRBD2 (5 bases). V lost 5 bases, J lost 1 base, and 12 bases lay in between. CDR3 length: 15 residues. Germline V lookup: CDR1 SGHTA, CDR2 FQGTGA. The CDR3, as DNA: TGTGCCAGCAGCCAAGGGAGCAGGTCCTACAATGAGCAGTTCTTC. Translated, it gives CASSQGSRSYNEQFF.

The V gene is TRBV18, the J gene TRBJ1-2, with 7 bases aligning to TRBD1. Trimming at V came to 3 bases and at J to 0 bases, leaving 4 bases not matched to a gene. Germline V gene data show CDR1 as KGHSH and CDR2 as LQKENI. The CDR3 extends over 15 amino acids. DNA for the CDR3: TGTGCCAGCTCACCGGGGACAGATGCTAACTATGGCTACACCTTC. Translated, it gives CASSPGTDANYGYTF.

This clone was recorded only once. This chain uses TRBV7-3 with TRBJ2-3; 8 bases agree with TRBD1. The CDR3 has 15 amino acids. Germline trimming cut 5 bases from V and 2 bases from J; bases unmatched to any gene: 6. Per the germline V gene, CDR1 is SGHTA and CDR2 is FQGTGA. As DNA, the CDR3 is TGTGCCAGCAGCCGACAGGGGCCCCCCACAGATACGCAGTATTTT. It translates to CASSRQGPPTDTQYF.

This chain connects TRBV14 to TRBJ1-1; 7 nucleotides align to TRBD1. The V and J ends lost 2 bases and 6 bases, in that order; junction bases with no gene match: 9. The germline V gene encodes CDR1 SGHDN and CDR2 FVKESK. CDR3 length: 15 amino acids. CDR3 sequence reads: CASSQTLDRISEAFF. The CDR3 DNA reads TGTGCCAGCAGCCAAACCTTGGACAGGATCTCTGAAGCTTTCTTT.

This clone was recorded only once. The chain uses TRBV29-1 and TRBJ1-1; D unclear. This CDR3 is 14 amino acids long. The V gene's germline CDR1 is SQVTM and CDR2 ANQGSEA. V was cut by 6 bases and J by 5 bases, with 19 bases left in between. The DNA of the CDR3 is TGCAGCGTCCAGGCCCGTAAAGTAGTGACTGAAGCTTTCTTT. Translated, it gives CSVQARKVVTEAFF.

The chain links TRBV28 to TRBJ1-2, with TRBD1 identical over 7 bases. This CDR3 has 17 amino acids. Germline V CDR1 and CDR2: MDHEN, SYDVKM. The J segment lost 4 bases and the V segment lost 4 bases, leaving 15 bases of the junction unmatched. DNA of the CDR3: TGTGCCAGCAGTTCCCTGGACAGGCTAAATCCCCTCTATGGCTACACCTTC. Amino acids: CASSSLDRLNPLYGYTF.

The chain employs TRBV29-1 and TRBJ2-2; 7 positions agree with TRBD2. From germline, CDR1 is SQVTM and CDR2 ANQGSEA. Trimming cost V 7 bases and J 6 bases; bases outside gene matches: 11. The CDR3 runs 14 residues. CDR3 residues: CSAGRRLAPGELFF. Written as DNA, the CDR3 is TGCAGCGCAGGGAGGAGACTAGCTCCCGGGGAGCTGTTTTTT.

This clone was observed once. The CDR3 nucleotides are TGTGCCAGCAGGTCCGGGACAGGGGGCGTAGGAACTGAAGCTTTCTTT. Its protein is CASRSGTGGVGTEAFF. The chain is built from TRBV28 and TRBJ1-1, with 12 bases matching TRBD1. CDR3 length equals 16 residues. Germline CDR1 MDHEN, CDR2 SYDVKM. Germline trimming cut 6 bases from V and 5 bases from J; bases unmatched to any gene: 10.

The J gene is TRBJ2-5, the V gene TRBV5-1, with 10 bases lining up with TRBD1. Germline values: CDR1 SGHRS, CDR2 YFSETQ. This CDR3 is 15 amino acids long. V gave up 4 bases and J gave up 5 bases; unmatched junction bases: 8. The CDR3 DNA reads as TGCGCCAGCAGCCCACGGACAGGGGGTGGTGAGACCCAGTACTTC. Encoded protein: CASSPRTGGGETQYF.

The chain employs TRBV12-3 or TRBV12-4 and TRBJ2-3, with 7 bases aligning to TRBD1. With V trimmed by 7 bases and J by 4 bases, 5 bases remained unmatched. The CDR3 totals 13 residues. The CDR3 spells CASMFQGADTQYF. In DNA, the CDR3 is TGTGCCAGCATGTTCCAGGGGGCAGATACGCAGTATTTT.

The V gene is TRBV21-1, the J gene TRBJ2-3; the table's D call, TRBD2, has no DNA check behind it. TRBV21-1 is a known pseudogene. The CDR3 extends over 17 amino acids. The DNA of the CDR3 is TGTGCCAGCAGCGCCGGACTCGAGACCGACCGTCTGGATACGCAGTATTTT. It yields the protein CASSAGLETDRLDTQYF.

The V gene is TRBV10-3, the J gene TRBJ2-1, with TRBD1 matching 10 bases. Unmatched junction bases numbered 2, after V lost 2 bases and J lost 4 bases. The CDR3 covers 15 residues. CDR1 and CDR2 (germline): ENHRY, SYGVKD. The CDR3 reads CAISETGQGYNEQFF. The CDR3 region has the DNA TGTGCCATCAGTGAGACGGGACAGGGGTACAATGAGCAGTTCTTC.

V gene TRBV7-8 combines with J gene TRBJ2-7, with D perhaps matching TRBD2 (6 bases). The CDR3 has 14 amino acids. Germline V CDR1 and CDR2: SGHVS, FQNEAQ. Between the trimmed V and J ends, which lost 6 bases and 5 bases, there was a span of 17 bases. CDR3 bases: TGTGCCAGCAGGGATATGAGCGGGTTGAACGAGCAGTACTTC. This gives the protein CASRDMSGLNEQYF.

This clone has just a few counts. This chain uses TRBV7-3 with TRBJ2-1; D call uncertain. Trimming shortened V by 1 base and J by 6 bases, and 10 bases separated the two germline ends. Germline V gene sequence: CDR1 SGHTA, CDR2 FQGTGA. This CDR3 is 14 amino acids long. CDR3 DNA: TGTGCCAGCAGCTTAAGTAGTTCCGGCAATGAGCAGTTCTTC. Its protein product is CASSLSSSGNEQFF.